This paragraph reports one TCR beta chain. Its antigen is undetermined. The record originates from a study of cytomegalovirus exposure and HLA in healthy donors. Germline values: CDR1 SGHTA, CDR2 FQGNSA. The CDR3 has 15 amino acids. J lost 0 bases, V lost 5 bases, and 5 bases had no gene match. PCR used 60 Vbeta primers and 13 Jbeta primers. The assay was immunoSEQ multiplex PCR, and TCRdb's table has in-frame clones only and misses some. This sample has about 65,000 clones, with approximately 82% found just once. General study findings and limits: There were reportedly fewer N-insertions in an Asian-associated ancestry cluster than the approximately 670-donor mean, in a later analysis.

Source material: PBMCs. This TCR was recovered from a girl between 5 and 17 years old in good health and CMV-seropositive. The rearrangement links TRBV7-2 to TRBJ2-7, with 9 bases that match TRBD2. CDR3 bases: TGTGCCAGCAGCCCCGCGGGAGGGTACTCCTACGAGCAGTACTTC. It yields the protein CASSPAGGYSYEQYF.